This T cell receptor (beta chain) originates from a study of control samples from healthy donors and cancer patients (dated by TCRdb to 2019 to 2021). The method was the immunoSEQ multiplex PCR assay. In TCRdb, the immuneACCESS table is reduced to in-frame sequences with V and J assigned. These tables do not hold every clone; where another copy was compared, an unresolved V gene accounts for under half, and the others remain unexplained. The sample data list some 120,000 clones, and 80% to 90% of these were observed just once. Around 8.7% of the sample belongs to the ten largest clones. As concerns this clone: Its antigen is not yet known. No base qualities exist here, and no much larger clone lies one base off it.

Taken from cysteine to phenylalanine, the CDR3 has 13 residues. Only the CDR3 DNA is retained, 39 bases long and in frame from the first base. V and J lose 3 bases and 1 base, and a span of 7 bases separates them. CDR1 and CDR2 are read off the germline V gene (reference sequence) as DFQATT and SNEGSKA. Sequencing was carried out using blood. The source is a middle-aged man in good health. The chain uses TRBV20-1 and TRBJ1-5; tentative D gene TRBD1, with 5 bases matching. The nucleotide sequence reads TGCAGTGCTAGTAGGGACAGCAATCAGCCCCAGCATTTT. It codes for CSASRDSNQPQHF.